Presented here are 31 T cell receptor beta chains from one specimen sequenced in a study of human T cells and chemical hapten exposure. Sample time point: patch test 2, 6 weeks after DPC sensitization. Treatment meaning: therapeutic diphenylcyclopropenone sensitization with weekly scalp DPC. TCRdb passed the RACE reads through MiXCR, listing each CDR3 protein once. The sample records approximately 120,000 distinct CDR3 sequences, 9.2% being singletons. The material sequenced was whole blood, taken in connection with sensitization to the hapten diphenylcyclopropenone (DPC). All receptors come from a woman aged 40 to 49 with alopecia areata. Some clones in this sample may be carry-over from other donors' samples.

This chain joins TRBV6-2 or TRBV6-3 and TRBJ2-4, with D possibly TRBD1 on 5 matching bases. V lost 6 bases to trimming and J lost 3 bases, with 15 bases between them. Looked up from germline, CDR1 is MNHEY and CDR2 is SVGEGT. The CDR3 has 15 residues. The CDR3 protein is CASRDDKRGKNIQYF. In DNA form, the CDR3 reads TGTGCCAGCAGGGACGATAAAAGGGGCAAAAACATTCAGTACTTC.

This clonotype has ten or more counts. This CDR3 is CASSNIGAVWDTEAFF. The CDR3 DNA reads TGTGCCAGCAGTAATATAGGGGCCGTATGGGACACTGAAGCTTTCTTT. The chain carries TRBV7-9 and TRBJ1-1; maybe TRBD1 (5 bases). There are 16 residues in the CDR3. V shed 6 bases and J shed 3 bases, with 20 bases lying between them. Per the germline V gene, CDR1 is SEHNR and CDR2 is FQNEAQ (reference sequence).

This clonotype was seen a handful of times. The chain joins TRBV15 to TRBJ2-7, with 7 bases aligning to TRBD2. CDR3 length: 16 amino acids. V dropped 1 base and J dropped 3; count of bases not matched to a gene: 9. The germline CDR1 and CDR2 sequences are LNHNV and YYDKDF (reference sequence). CDR3 amino acids: CATSRGAGPGGYEQYF. CDR3 DNA sequence: TGTGCCACCAGCAGAGGCGCGGGTCCGGGAGGCTACGAGCAGTACTTC.

This rearrangement joins TRBV29-1 to TRBJ2-2; tentative D call: TRBD2 (5 bases). The germline CDR1 and CDR2 sequences are SQVTM and ANQGSEA. CDR3 length: 15 amino acids. V gave up 4 bases and J gave up 2 bases, with 14 bases separating them. CDR3 DNA: TGCAGCGTTGCTATTGAGCGGAGCAACACCGGGGAGCTGTTTTTT. Encoded protein: CSVAIERSNTGELFF.

The table lists this clonotype with a few counts. This chain connects TRBV28 to TRBJ2-7, with D perhaps being TRBD1 or TRBD2 (5 bases each). V lost 8 bases and J lost 3, with 11 bases in between. In germline, CDR1 is MDHEN, CDR2 SYDVKM. The CDR3 covers 12 residues. In DNA form, the CDR3 reads TGTGCCAGCGCCTCTGGGGGCTACGAGCAGTACTTC. This codes for CASASGGYEQYF.

The chain recombines TRBV9 with TRBJ2-1, with 9 bases identical to TRBD2. The germline V gene has CDR1 SGDLS and CDR2 YYNGEE. The junction had 7 bases not matched to a gene; V was cut back by 4 bases and J by 5 bases. The CDR3 has 15 amino acids. The CDR3 region is CASSPFSGGDNEQFF. The DNA for the CDR3 is TGTGCCAGCAGCCCATTTAGCGGGGGAGACAATGAGCAGTTCTTC.

This clonotype was seen a handful of times. The V gene is TRBV24-1, the J gene TRBJ2-7; no clear D gene. This CDR3 contains 12 residues. Trimming took off 3 bases at V and 0 bases at J, with 2 bases between the two ends. Germline CDR1 and CDR2: KGHDR and SFDVKD. The CDR3 nucleotides are TGTGCCACCAGTGATACCTCCTACGAGCAGTACTTC. Amino acids: CATSDTSYEQYF.

This clonotype was detected a few times. The chain has TRBV20-1 and TRBJ2-7; 9 bases agree with TRBD2. Per the germline V gene, CDR1 is DFQATT and CDR2 is SNEGSKA (reference sequence). The ends lost 0 bases at V and 5 bases at J; junction bases unmatched: 8. The CDR3 totals 15 residues. This chain's CDR3 is CSARDSGGGADEQYF. CDR3 bases: TGCAGTGCTAGAGATTCAGGCGGGGGGGCGGACGAGCAGTACTTC.

This clonotype came up many times. The chain employs TRBV12-3 or TRBV12-4 and TRBJ1-5; maybe TRBD1 (5 bases). Trimming stripped 6 bases from V and 2 bases from J, with 20 bases between. This CDR3 spans 17 amino acids. The CDR3, as DNA: TGTGCCAGCAGCTACTCGGCCAGGGATTCGGGCAATCAGCCCCAGCATTTT. Protein product: CASSYSARDSGNQPQHF.

The rearrangement joins TRBV7-3 to TRBJ1-1; TRBD1 aligns across 8 bases. V trimming: 3 bases; J trimming: 2 bases; junction bases outside the gene matches: 8. The CDR3 loop spans 16 amino acids. Germline loops: CDR1 SGHTA, CDR2 FQGTGA. Here the CDR3 reads CASSLTGVRGNTEAFF. The CDR3 DNA reads TGTGCCAGCAGCTTGACAGGGGTGAGGGGTAACACTGAAGCTTTCTTT.

Only a few counts were recorded for this clonotype. The chain recombines TRBV12-3 or TRBV12-4 with TRBJ1-5, with 8 bases aligning to TRBD1. There are 13 residues in the CDR3. With 8 bases clipped from V and 2 bases from J, the junction kept 2 bases outside the gene matches. The CDR3 DNA reads as TGTGCCAGCGCGGGACAGGGCAATCAGCCCCAGCATTTT. Translated, it gives CASAGQGNQPQHF.

The chain combines TRBV29-1 with TRBJ2-7, with 7 bases fitting TRBD1. Germline trimming cut 0 bases from V and 4 bases from J; bases unmatched to any gene: 9. There are 15 residues in the CDR3. The germline CDR1 and CDR2 sequences are SQVTM and ANQGSEA. The CDR3 here is CSVEDQTGRNYEQYF. CDR3 sequence (DNA): TGCAGCGTTGAAGATCAGACAGGGAGAAATTACGAGCAGTACTTC.

The chain combines TRBV7-9 with TRBJ1-2; D may be TRBD1 (5 bases). The germline CDR1 and CDR2 sequences are SEHNR and FQNEAQ (reference sequence). Trimming took off 5 bases at V and 2 bases at J, with 21 bases between the two ends. This CDR3 has 17 residues. In nucleotides, the CDR3 is TGTGCCAGCAGCCCCCCGAATCGGCAGGGCCTAAACTATGGCTACACCTTC. It encodes CASSPPNRQGLNYGYTF.

A word on this clonotype: At one end, the junction sequence differs from germline, possibly due to a read error. The chain combines TRBV4-1 with TRBJ2-1; unclear D gene. CDR1 and CDR2 (germline): MGHRA, YSYEKL. There are 16 residues in the CDR3. CDR3 nucleotides: TGCGCCAGTACGGGCAGGTCGGAAAGCTCCTACATTGAGCAGTTCTTC. Its protein is CASTGRSESSYIEQFF.

Only a few counts were recorded for this clonotype. This sequence joins TRBV6-5 and TRBJ2-5, with D maybe TRBD2 (7 bases). Trimming cost V 11 bases and J 5 bases, with 15 bases left between them. The CDR3 is 12 residues long. Germline CDR1 MNHEY, CDR2 SVGAGI. The CDR3 loop is CAAGAGLETQYF. The CDR3 region has the DNA TGTGCCGCGGGGGCGGGGCTTGAGACCCAGTACTTC.

Only a few counts were recorded for this clonotype. The chain combines TRBV19 with TRBJ2-5; weak D call: TRBD1 (6 bases). V was cut by 6 bases and J by 0 bases, with 14 bases left in between. CDR1 is LNHDA, CDR2 SQIVND, per germline (reference sequence). The CDR3 runs 15 residues. The CDR3 loop is CASRSRGSYQETQYF. CDR3 in DNA: TGTGCCAGTAGATCCAGGGGCTCGTACCAAGAGACCCAGTACTTC.

There are a few counts of this clonotype. The rearrangement uses TRBV7-2 and TRBJ2-2, with a tentative D call TRBD1 (5 bases). The CDR3 length is 14 residues. Germline V lookup: CDR1 SGHTA, CDR2 FQGNSA. Trimming pared 7 bases from V and 4 bases from J, leaving 13 bases between. The CDR3 DNA is TGTGCCAGCACTTACCAGGGTCCCACCGGGGAGCTGTTTTTT. This translates into CASTYQGPTGELFF.

CDR3 sequence reads: CASSPADGTYNEQFF. CDR3 in DNA: TGTGCCAGCTCACCGGCCGACGGGACCTACAATGAGCAGTTCTTC. The V gene is TRBV18, the J gene TRBJ2-1; D might be TRBD2 (5 bases). V gave up 3 bases and J gave up 2 bases, with 11 bases separating them. The germline V gene has CDR1 KGHSH and CDR2 LQKENI. This CDR3 spans 15 amino acids. The complete variable domain, with remaining parts taken from reference TRBV18 and TRBJ2-1, reads NAGVMQNPRHLVRRRGQEARLRCSPMKGHSHVYWYRQLPEEGLKFMVYLQKENIIDESGMPKERFSAEFPKEGPSILRIQQVVRGDSAAYFCASSPADGTYNEQFFGPGTRLTVL.

Concerning this clonotype itself: A much larger clone differs from this one at a single base, so this may be a read error. This sequence joins TRBV9 and TRBJ2-5; 8 bases line up with TRBD2. CDR3 length: 16 amino acids. The germline CDR1 and CDR2 sequences are SGDLS and YYNGEE. The ends lost 0 bases at V and 4 bases at J; junction bases unmatched: 8. CDR3 in amino acids: CASSVVIGGAAETQYF. The CDR3 DNA is TGTGCCAGCAGCGTAGTGATCGGGGGGGCCGCAGAGACCCAGTACTTC.

The table lists this clonotype with a few counts. This sequence joins TRBV9 and TRBJ1-3, with 8 nucleotides matching TRBD1. CDR1 and CDR2 (germline): SGDLS, YYNGEE. The CDR3 sequence is 15 residues long. V was clipped by 1 base and J by 4 bases; unmatched bases: 4. The CDR3 spells CASSVQGAGGNTIYF. CDR3 DNA sequence: TGTGCCAGCAGCGTACAGGGGGCCGGGGGAAACACCATATATTTT.

This clonotype was counted a few times. This sequence joins TRBV5-1 and TRBJ1-5; tentative D call: TRBD1 (6 bases). Per germline, CDR1 SGHRS and CDR2 YFSETQ. The CDR3 length is 14 residues. Trimming removed 3 bases from V and 6 bases from J, with 13 bases in between. CDR3 amino acids: CASSSGTGSQPQHF. CDR3 DNA sequence: TGCGCCAGCAGCTCTGGTACAGGGAGTCAGCCCCAGCATTTT.

This rearrangement joins TRBV20-1 to TRBJ1-2, with D perhaps TRBD1 (6 bases). Trimming removed 0 bases from V and 4 bases from J, with 18 bases in between. The V gene's germline CDR1 is DFQATT and CDR2 SNEGSKA (reference sequence). This CDR3 has 16 residues. DNA for the CDR3: TGCAGTGCTAGAGATTTCGTCCGACAGGTGTTCTATGGCTACACCTTC. It codes for CSARDFVRQVFYGYTF.

This clonotype has just a few counts. The chain links TRBV6-2 or TRBV6-3 to TRBJ1-5, with D perhaps TRBD1 (6 bases). Germline CDR1 MNHEY, CDR2 SVGEGT. This CDR3 contains 14 residues. V was clipped by 8 bases and J by 7 bases, with 18 bases between them. CDR3 coding DNA: TGTGCCAGCCAAACAGGGAACCTTGACCAGCCCCAGCATTTT. It specifies CASQTGNLDQPQHF.

This clonotype appeared a few times. The V and J genes are TRBV5-1 and TRBJ1-5; the D gene is possibly TRBD1 (5 bases). The CDR3 runs 15 residues. With 0 bases removed from V and 0 bases from J, the gap between germline ends came to 7 bases. CDR1 is SGHRS and CDR2 is YFSETQ in the germline V gene. The DNA of the CDR3 is TGCGCCAGCAGCTTGGCCGGACATAGCAATCAGCCCCAGCATTTT. It encodes CASSLAGHSNQPQHF.

The rearrangement links TRBV7-3 to TRBJ2-1, with a tentative D call TRBD2 (7 bases). CDR1 and CDR2 from the germline V gene are SGHTA and FQGTGA. This CDR3 comprises 16 residues. Deletions cut 5 bases from V and 6 bases from J, with 20 bases between. This CDR3 is CASSPRTAGSFNEQFF. In nucleotides, the CDR3 is TGTGCCAGCAGCCCACGGACAGCGGGGTCTTTCAATGAGCAGTTCTTC.

The chain recombines TRBV4-1 with TRBJ1-5, with 10 bases that match TRBD1. V was pared by 4 bases and J by 4 bases, with 7 bases of the junction left unmatched. The CDR3 totals 16 residues. Germline loops: CDR1 MGHRA, CDR2 YSYEKL. The CDR3 nucleotides are TGCGCCAGCAGCCTTTCCGGGACAGGGGTTAATCAGCCCCAGCATTTT. This encodes CASSLSGTGVNQPQHF.

There are many counts of this clonotype. This chain connects TRBV7-2 to TRBJ2-7; D ambiguous. The CDR3 spans 12 residues. Germline V gene data show CDR1 as SGHTA and CDR2 as FQGNSA. V lost 5 bases, J lost 6 bases, and 11 bases lay in between. The CDR3 coding sequence is TGTGCCAGCAGCCCTGGCTTTATCGAGCAGTACTTC. It codes for CASSPGFIEQYF.

CDR3 DNA: TGTGCCTGGAGTAAGGGCAGGGGCTCCTACAATGAGCAGTTCTTC. Translation gives CAWSKGRGSYNEQFF. This rearrangement joins TRBV30 to TRBJ2-1; TRBD1 is a possible D gene (6 bases). V lost 2 bases, J lost 0 bases, and 11 bases lay in between. This CDR3 region has 15 residues. Looked up from germline, CDR1 is GTSNPN and CDR2 is SVGIG (reference sequence).

This clonotype showed up many times. This chain connects TRBV4-3 to TRBJ2-5; D is unclear. In germline, CDR1 is LGHNA, CDR2 YSLEER. There are 14 residues in the CDR3. V was shortened by 0 bases and J by 7 bases, with 12 bases between the two germline ends. CDR3 amino acids: CASSQDTPLGTQYF. The DNA for the CDR3 is TGCGCCAGCAGCCAAGATACCCCCCTTGGGACCCAGTACTTC.

This clonotype was found a few times. The genes are TRBV15 and TRBJ2-3, with TRBD1 matching over 7 bases. V was pared by 5 bases and J by 0 bases, with 5 bases of the junction left unmatched. Germline V CDR1 and CDR2: LNHNV, YYDKDF (reference sequence). The CDR3 runs 15 residues. The CDR3 is CATSGRQGSTDTQYF. CDR3 DNA sequence: TGTGCCACCAGCGGGAGACAGGGAAGCACAGATACGCAGTATTTT. Together with reference TRBV15 and TRBJ2-3, the CDR3 gives the full variable domain: DAMVIQNPRYQVTQFGKPVTLSCSQTLNHNVMYWYQQKSSQAPKLLFHYYDKDFNNEADTPDNFQSRRPNTSFCFLDIRSPGLGDTAMYLCATSGRQGSTDTQYFGPGTRLTVL.

This clonotype was counted at least ten times. The chain carries TRBV29-1 and TRBJ2-7; 8 bases match TRBD1. With 7 bases clipped from V and 6 bases from J, the junction kept 8 bases outside the gene matches. The germline CDR1 and CDR2 sequences are SQVTM and ANQGSEA. The length of the CDR3 is 12 residues. The CDR3 loop is CSALGQGGEQYF. CDR3 DNA sequence: TGCAGCGCCCTCGGACAGGGTGGCGAGCAGTACTTC.